Listed below are T cell receptor beta chains from one sample, sequenced in a study of response to subunit inactivated influenza vaccine. TCRdb reprocessed the RT-PCR reads with MiXCR, giving one entry per CDR3 protein. The data contain around 190,000 distinct CDR3 sequences, approximately 8.7% of them seen just once; the ten biggest clones take up around 9.9%. The sequenced sample was non-naive T cells sorted from PBMCs, obtained on the day of vaccination. These receptor sequences come from a man aged 45-60 years who received an inactivated influenza vaccine. CDR3s leave out the opening cysteine and the closing phenylalanine or tryptophan.

TRBV6-1	TRBJ2-5	ASSEVSGETQY
TRBV10-3	TRBJ2-1	AISAGGTSGSVGNEQF
TRBV9	TRBJ2-7	ASSVEGEYPSYEQY
TRBV7-8	TRBJ1-5	ASSSAGGFGNQPQH
TRBV6-2/TRBV6-3	TRBJ1-1	ASSYSTRGRSMNTEAF
TRBV10-3	TRBJ2-3	AISESGRGLRVTDTQF
TRBV20-1	TRBJ2-6	SASRADGANVLT
TRBV6-5	TRBJ2-5	ASSTGIWETQY
TRBV7-2	TRBJ1-1	ASSPLAGGITEAF
TRBV5-1	TRBJ2-2	ASSETGGAGTGELF
TRBV2	TRBJ2-1	ASSEYGYSSYNEQF
TRBV30	TRBJ1-2	AWIGYGYT
TRBV6-5	TRBJ2-3	ASSYRARGDTQY
TRBV20-1	TRBJ1-6	SAKQGNRNSPLH
TRBV12-3/TRBV12-4	TRBJ1-5	ASSLALGGNQPQH
TRBV7-2	TRBJ2-1	ASSFRGGVIMEQF
TRBV10-3	TRBJ2-5	AISEPGTGEETQY
TRBV5-1	TRBJ2-1	ASSLGLAGVDNEQF
TRBV7-2	TRBJ2-3	ASSLRTSGRSTDTQY
TRBV6-2/TRBV6-3	TRBJ2-4	ASSLSAKNIQY
TRBV7-6	TRBJ2-3	ASSRTYDASQGTQY
TRBV7-2	TRBJ2-3	ASSGQGGGITDTQY
TRBV7-2	TRBJ1-6	ASSLNYRGSNSPLH
TRBV14	TRBJ2-7	ASSQDTLAEGGYEQY
TRBV10-3	TRBJ2-2	AIRATNTGELF
TRBV5-1	TRBJ2-1	ASSARRGSGGAYNEQF
TRBV7-2	TRBJ1-1	ASSDPQVPSNTEAF
TRBV7-3	TRBJ2-2	ASSLKGLARGGELF
TRBV14	TRBJ2-7	ASSLGLPSKQY
TRBV6-1	TRBJ2-1	ANSLGPSSYNEQF
TRBV15	TRBJ2-4	ATSRDPSSQRGNIQY
TRBV6-1	TRBJ2-2	ASGRRLAGPTGELF
TRBV28	TRBJ1-6	ASSLSRYRGNSPLH
TRBV6-1	TRBJ1-2	ASSDPQLWGYT
TRBV6-2/TRBV6-3	TRBJ2-2	ASSRTGLSNTGELF
TRBV5-1	TRBJ2-3	ASSLPPISGQGRTDTQY
TRBV27	TRBJ1-2	ASSLKGDYGYT
TRBV9	TRBJ2-7	ASSVEAGGSYEQY
TRBV11-2	TRBJ1-1	ASSFNTGRGTEAF
TRBV28	TRBJ2-7	ASSPTDREYEQY
TRBV7-2	TRBJ2-7	ASSLGQPAGEQY
TRBV5-4	TRBJ2-3	ASSLGPGAGDTQY
TRBV7-2	TRBJ2-1	ASSLVRGVYNEQF
TRBV7-9	TRBJ2-2	ASRPRPGHRNRRNTGELF
TRBV3-1	TRBJ2-1	ASSQVAGGPSEQF
TRBV9	TRBJ2-5	ASNPGTGVFETQY
TRBV12-3/TRBV12-4	TRBJ2-1	ASSLPGERAYNEQF
TRBV19	TRBJ2-2	ASSTLAVSNTGELF
TRBV20-1	TRBJ2-5	SVLTSFGPETQY
TRBV10-3	TRBJ1-2	AISEPGWDRGAYGYT
TRBV11-3	TRBJ2-1	ASSLDGPREQF
TRBV5-1	TRBJ2-5	ASSLANYMETQY
TRBV6-2/TRBV6-3	TRBJ1-5	ASATDREAKQPQH